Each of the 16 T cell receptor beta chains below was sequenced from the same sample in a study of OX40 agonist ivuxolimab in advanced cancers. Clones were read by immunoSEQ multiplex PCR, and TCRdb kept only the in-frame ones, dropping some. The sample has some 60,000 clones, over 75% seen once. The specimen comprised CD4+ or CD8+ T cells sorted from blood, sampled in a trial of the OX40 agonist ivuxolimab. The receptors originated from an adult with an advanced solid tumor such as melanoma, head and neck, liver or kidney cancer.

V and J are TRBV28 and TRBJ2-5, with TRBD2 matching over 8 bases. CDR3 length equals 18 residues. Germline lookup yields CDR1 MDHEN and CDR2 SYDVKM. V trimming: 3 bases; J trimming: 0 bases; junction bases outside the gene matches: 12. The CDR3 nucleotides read TGTGCCAGCAGTTTCGAGCGGGGGATCAATCCTTACCAAGAGACCCAGTACTTC. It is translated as CASSFERGINPYQETQYF. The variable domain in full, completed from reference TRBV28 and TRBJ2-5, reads DVKVTQSSRYLVKRTGEKVFLECVQDMDHENMFWYRQDPGLGLRLIYFSYDVKMKEKGDIPEGYSVSREKKERFSLILESASTNQTSMYLCASSFERGINPYQETQYFGPGTRLLVL.

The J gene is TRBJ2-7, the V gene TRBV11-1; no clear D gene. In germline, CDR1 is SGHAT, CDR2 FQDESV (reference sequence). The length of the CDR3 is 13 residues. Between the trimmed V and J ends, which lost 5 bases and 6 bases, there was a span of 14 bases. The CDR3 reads CASSLAVDGEQYF. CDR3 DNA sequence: TGTGCCAGCAGCCTCGCGGTGGATGGCGAGCAGTACTTC.

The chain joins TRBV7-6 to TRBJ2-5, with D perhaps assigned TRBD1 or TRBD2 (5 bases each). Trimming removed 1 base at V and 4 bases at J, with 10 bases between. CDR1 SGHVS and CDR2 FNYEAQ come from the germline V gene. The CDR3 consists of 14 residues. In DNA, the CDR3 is TGTGCCAGCAGCTTAGTTGAGGGGAGAGAGACCCAGTACTTC. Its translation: CASSLVEGRETQYF.

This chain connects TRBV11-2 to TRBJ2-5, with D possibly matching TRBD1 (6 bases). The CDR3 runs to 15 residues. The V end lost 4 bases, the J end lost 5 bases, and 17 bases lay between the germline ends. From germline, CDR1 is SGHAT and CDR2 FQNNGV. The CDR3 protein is CASSSGEMSRETQYF. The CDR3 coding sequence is TGTGCCAGCAGCTCAGGGGAGATGTCGCGGGAGACCCAGTACTTC.

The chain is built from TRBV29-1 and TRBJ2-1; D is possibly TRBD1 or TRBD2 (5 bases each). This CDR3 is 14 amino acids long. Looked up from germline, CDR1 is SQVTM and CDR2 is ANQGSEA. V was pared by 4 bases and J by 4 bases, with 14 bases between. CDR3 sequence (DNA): TGCAGCGTTGGGGACGCTCGGGAATACAATGAGCAGTTCTTC. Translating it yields CSVGDAREYNEQFF.

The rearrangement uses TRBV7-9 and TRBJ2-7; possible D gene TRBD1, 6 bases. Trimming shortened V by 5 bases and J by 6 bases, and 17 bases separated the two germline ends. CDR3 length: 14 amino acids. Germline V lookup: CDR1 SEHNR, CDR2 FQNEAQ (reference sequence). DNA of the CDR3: TGTGCCAGCAGCCGGGACACGTCTACGGGCGAGCAGTACTTC. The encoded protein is CASSRDTSTGEQYF.

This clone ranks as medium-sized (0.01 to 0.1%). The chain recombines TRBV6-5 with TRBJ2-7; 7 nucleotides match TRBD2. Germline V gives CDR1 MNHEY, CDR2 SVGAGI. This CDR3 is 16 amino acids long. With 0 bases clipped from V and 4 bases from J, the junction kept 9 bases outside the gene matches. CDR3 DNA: TGTGCCAGCAGTTACTCATTTGGGAGGGACGGATACGAGCAGTACTTC. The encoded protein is CASSYSFGRDGYEQYF.

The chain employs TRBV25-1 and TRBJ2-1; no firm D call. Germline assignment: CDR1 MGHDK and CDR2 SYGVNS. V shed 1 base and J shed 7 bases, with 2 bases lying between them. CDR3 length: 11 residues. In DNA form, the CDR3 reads TGTGCCAGCAGTGAATGGAATGAGCAGTTCTTC. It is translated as CASSEWNEQFF.

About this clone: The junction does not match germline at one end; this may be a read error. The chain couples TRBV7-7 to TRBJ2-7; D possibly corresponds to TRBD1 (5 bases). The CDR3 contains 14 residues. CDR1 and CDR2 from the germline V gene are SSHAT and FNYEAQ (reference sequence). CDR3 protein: CASSSGQPNDEQYF. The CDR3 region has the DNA TGTGCTAGCAGCTCAGGACAACCCAACGACGAGCAGTACTTC. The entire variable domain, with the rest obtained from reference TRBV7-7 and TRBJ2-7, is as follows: GAGVSQSPRYKVTKRGQDVTLRCDPISSHATLYWYQQALGQGPEFLTYFNYEAQPDKSGLPSDRFSAERPEGSISTLTIQRTEQRDSAMYRCASSSGQPNDEQYFGPGTRLTVT.

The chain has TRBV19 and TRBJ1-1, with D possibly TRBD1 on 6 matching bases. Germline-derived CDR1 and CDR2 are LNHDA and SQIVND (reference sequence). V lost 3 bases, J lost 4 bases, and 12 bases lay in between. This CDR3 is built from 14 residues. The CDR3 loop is CASSMGSGATEAFF. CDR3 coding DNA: TGTGCCAGTAGTATGGGGTCAGGGGCCACTGAAGCTTTCTTT.

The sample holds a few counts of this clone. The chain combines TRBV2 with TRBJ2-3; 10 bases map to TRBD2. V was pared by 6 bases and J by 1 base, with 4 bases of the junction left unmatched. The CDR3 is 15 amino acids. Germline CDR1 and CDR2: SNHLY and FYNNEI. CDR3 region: CASSRSGGRTDTQYF. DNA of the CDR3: TGTGCCAGCAGCCGTAGCGGGGGGCGCACAGATACGCAGTATTTT.

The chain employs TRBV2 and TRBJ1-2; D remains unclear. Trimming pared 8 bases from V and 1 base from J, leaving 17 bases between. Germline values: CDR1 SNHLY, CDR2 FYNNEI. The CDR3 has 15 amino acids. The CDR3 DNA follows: TGTGCCAGCTACTCGCTCGGGAATATTAACTATGGCTACACCTTC. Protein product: CASYSLGNINYGYTF.

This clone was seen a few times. The CDR3 sequence is CASKRQVQQETQYF. DNA for the CDR3: TGTGCCAGCAAGAGACAGGTACAACAAGAGACCCAGTACTTC. The chain joins TRBV2 to TRBJ2-5; perhaps TRBD1 as D (6 bases). The CDR3 has 14 residues. CDR1 SNHLY and CDR2 FYNNEI come from the germline V gene. V gave up 7 bases and J gave up 2 bases, with 14 bases separating them.

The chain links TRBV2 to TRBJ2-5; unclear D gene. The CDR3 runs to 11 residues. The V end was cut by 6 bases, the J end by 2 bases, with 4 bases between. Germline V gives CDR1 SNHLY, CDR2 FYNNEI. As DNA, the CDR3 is TGTGCCAGCAGCGCTCAAGAGACCCAGTACTTC. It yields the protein CASSAQETQYF.

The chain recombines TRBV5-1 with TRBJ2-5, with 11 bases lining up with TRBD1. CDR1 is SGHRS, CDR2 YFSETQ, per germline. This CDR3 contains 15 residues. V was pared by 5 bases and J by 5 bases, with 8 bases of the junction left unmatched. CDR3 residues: CASSPGQGEGETQYF. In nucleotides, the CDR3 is TGCGCCAGCAGTCCGGGACAGGGGGAGGGGGAGACCCAGTACTTC.

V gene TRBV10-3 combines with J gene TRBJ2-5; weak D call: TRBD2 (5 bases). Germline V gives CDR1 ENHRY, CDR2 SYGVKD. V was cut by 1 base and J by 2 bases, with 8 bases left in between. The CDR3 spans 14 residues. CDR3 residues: CAISEFREQETQYF. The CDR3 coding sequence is TGTGCCATCAGTGAGTTCCGGGAACAAGAGACCCAGTACTTC.